This T cell receptor (beta chain) derives from a study of shared clonotypes between healthy human individuals. The assay was immunoSEQ multiplex PCR, and TCRdb's table has in-frame clones only and misses some. The sample lists some 2,500,000 clones; just under 95% were seen once. Points on this clone: The antigen remains undetermined.

The CDR3 has 16 residues. Germline CDR1 and CDR2: SGHNT and YENEEA. The V end was cut by 1 base, the J end by 0 bases, with 12 bases between. Whole-study findings and limits: Naive subsets, compared against memory subsets, generally had larger estimated richness values.

The chain combines TRBV11-3 with TRBJ1-1; perhaps TRBD1 as D (5 bases). This clonotype was sampled from a man aged 18-30 years in good health. Some clones in this sample may be carry-over from other donors' samples. Sequenced sample: naive CD4+ T cells from PBMCs. Subset denoted: CD45RA+ positively selected. The CDR3 reads CASSLAGPYMNTEAFF. The CDR3 coding sequence is TGTGCCAGCAGCTTAGCAGGGCCGTACATGAACACTGAAGCTTTCTTT.